These 3 T cell receptor beta chains came from one sample sequenced in a study of blood T cells in healthy people across ages. Using a J-beta primer mix together with a sample-barcoded 5' primer, a second PCR was run for roughly 7 to 12 cycles. One entry per CDR3 protein results from TCRdb running MiXCR on the 5' RACE reads. The table lists 750,000 to 950,000 distinct CDR3 sequences, roughly 28% of them singletons. This sample also belongs to another study, concerning T cells of mothers and their children.

The specimen was blood. The receptors derive from a woman between 40 and 50 years old in good health.

This clonotype occurred many times. V usage is TRBV20-1 and J usage is TRBJ1-1; D gene uncertain. Germline values: CDR1 DFQATT, CDR2 SNEGSKA (reference sequence). CDR3 length: 12 amino acids. The ends were cut back, 6 bases at V and 2 bases at J, with 10 bases in the middle. The CDR3 loop reads CSAPRENTEAFF. The CDR3 region has the DNA TGCAGTGCCCCGAGAGAAAACACTGAAGCTTTCTTT.

This clonotype was counted at least ten times. The gene calls are TRBV5-4 and TRBJ2-5; 9 nucleotides agree with TRBD1. Germline assignment: CDR1 SGHNT and CDR2 YYREEE (reference sequence). The V and J ends lost 1 base and 5 bases, in that order; junction bases with no gene match: 6. The CDR3 is 15 residues long. The CDR3 loop reads CASSLRTGDWETQYF. Written as DNA, the CDR3 is TGTGCCAGCAGCTTGAGGACAGGGGATTGGGAGACCCAGTACTTC.

The chain recombines TRBV9 with TRBJ2-1, with TRBD2 identical over 8 bases. Germline loops: CDR1 SGDLS, CDR2 YYNGEE. This CDR3 contains 17 residues. With 2 bases clipped from V and 7 bases from J, the junction kept 14 bases outside the gene matches. The CDR3 bases are TGTGCCAGCAGCGTCAACCAGGCGGGGGGATTAGAAAATGAGCAGTTCTTC. Its protein is CASSVNQAGGLENEQFF.